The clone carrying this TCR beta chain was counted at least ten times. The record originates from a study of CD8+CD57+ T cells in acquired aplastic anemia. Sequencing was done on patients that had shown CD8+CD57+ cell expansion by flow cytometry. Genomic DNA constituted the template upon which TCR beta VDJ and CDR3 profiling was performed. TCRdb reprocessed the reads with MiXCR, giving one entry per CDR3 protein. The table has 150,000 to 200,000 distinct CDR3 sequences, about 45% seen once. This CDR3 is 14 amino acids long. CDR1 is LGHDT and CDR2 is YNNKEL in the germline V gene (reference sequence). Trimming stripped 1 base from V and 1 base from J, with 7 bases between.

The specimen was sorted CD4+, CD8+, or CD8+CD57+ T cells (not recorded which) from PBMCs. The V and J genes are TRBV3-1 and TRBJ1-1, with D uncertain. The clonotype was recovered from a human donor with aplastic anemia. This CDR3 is CASSQAGQNTEAFF. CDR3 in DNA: TGTGCCAGCAGCCAAGCTGGGCAGAACACTGAAGCTTTCTTT.